This T cell receptor beta chain originates from a study of CD8 T cells in ankylosing spondylitis. The V end lost 4 bases, the J end lost 0 bases, and 15 bases lay between the germline ends. Germline assignment: CDR1 SGDLS and CDR2 YYNGEE. This CDR3 is 16 amino acids long. General observations from the study: Made up of about eight highly homologous variants, a TCR beta motif appeared characteristic of ankylosing spondylitis blood.

TCRdb independently ran MiXCR on the 5' RACE reads; one entry per CDR3 protein. This sample carries roughly 90,000 distinct CDR3 sequences, around 8.3% of them seen once, and the ten largest clones take about 30%. At least ten counts were recorded for this clonotype. Its antigen remains unidentified. The sample consisted of blood, either unsorted or a sorted T cell fraction (not recorded which). This TCR was recovered from a male donor with ankylosing spondylitis. This chain joins TRBV9 and TRBJ2-3, with D possibly being TRBD1 (6 bases). CDR3 residues: CASSPLGGTSTDTQYF. DNA for the CDR3: TGTGCCAGCAGCCCCTTAGGGGGAACTAGCACAGATACGCAGTATTTT.